These 10 T cell receptor delta chains share one sample of origin, sequenced in a study of γδ T cells in repeated Plasmodium falciparum infection. Flow sorting of PBMC yielded separate Vgamma9/Vdelta2+ and Vdelta2-negative gammadelta T cell populations for bulk repertoire analysis. TCRdb re-analyzed the multiplex PCR reads via CATT. The table includes about 48,000 delta-chain clones, around 1.6% detected once. The source material was gamma-delta T cells from blood. All receptors derive from a pool of human donors (malaria-infected and uninfected, not separated).

On this clone itself: This clone may be a read error of a much larger clone one base away. The CDR3 nucleotides are TGCGCTCTTGGGGAACTCTACCCCACCCCTGTGCTTTACACCGATAAACTCATCTTT. Protein sequence: CALGELYPTPVLYTDKLIF. This chain connects TRDV1 to TRDJ1; D possibly corresponds to TRDD3 (5 bases). The J gene was missing in TCRdb and was found by matching the end of the DNA to germline. This CDR3 has 19 amino acids. Per the germline V gene, CDR1 is TSWWSYY and CDR2 is QGS.

This clone is labeled as medium-sized. Distinct nucleotide sequences in the sample also encode this CDR3. As DNA, the CDR3 is TGTGCTCTTGGGGACACGGCCTTCCCGACTTATAAACTCATCTTT. It codes for CALGDTAFPTYKLIF. The chain uses TRDV1 and TRDJ1; D might be TRDD2 (6 bases). Trimming cost V 3 bases and J 6 bases, with 17 bases left between them. This CDR3 is 15 amino acids long. Germline CDR1 reads TSWWSYY; CDR2 reads QGS.

This clone was seen more than once but under ten times. The chain is built from TRDV1 and TRDJ1; 8 bases are a match to TRDD3. CDR1 and CDR2 (germline): TSWWSYY, QGS. Losses at the gene ends were 1 base for V and 7 bases for J; bases not matched to a gene: 17. The CDR3 is 18 residues long. CDR3 DNA: TGTGCTCTTGGGGAACCTTCTTCCGGGAGGGGATACAAGGTTAAACTCATCTTT. This gives the protein CALGEPSSGRGYKVKLIF.

About this clone itself: A far larger clone is a single base away, which makes a read error likely. The chain recombines TRDV1 with TRDJ1; 8 bases line up with TRDD3. Here the J gene came from matching the DNA to germline, since TCRdb omits it. CDR3 length equals 20 residues. Germline CDR1 and CDR2: TSWWSYY and QGS. The CDR3 region is CALGELCESPGGPYTDKLIF. The CDR3 bases are TGTGCCCTTGGGGAACTCTGCGAGTCCCCTGGGGGACCGTACACCGATAAACTCATCTTT.

This clone was seen a handful of times. This DNA translates differently at residue 5 from the TCRdb protein, which is that of a much larger clone; a read error is likely, and the protein shown is the DNA's own translation. The rearrangement uses TRDV1 and TRDJ1; 9 positions match TRDD3. V gave up 4 bases and J gave up 1 base; unmatched junction bases: 16. The CDR3 loop spans 19 amino acids. The V gene's germline CDR1 is TSWWSYY and CDR2 QGS. DNA of the CDR3: TGTGCTCTTGGGGGCCCCTCCTACGCTGGGGGATTCGCCACCGATAAACTCATCTTT. Protein: CALGGPSYAGGFATDKLIF.

The table lists this clone with a few counts. A read error likely explains why the TCRdb protein, taken from a much larger clone, differs from this DNA's translation at residue 16; the protein shown is translated from the DNA. The V gene is TRDV1, the J gene TRDJ1; D not resolved. Assignment of the J gene here rests on matching the DNA to germline, because TCRdb gives none. CDR3 length: 19 amino acids. Germline CDR1 TSWWSYY, CDR2 QGS. V gave up 6 bases and J gave up 9 bases, with 35 bases separating them. CDR3 sequence: CALGRSLKARERLRYELIF. CDR3 DNA: TGTGCTCTTGGTAGGTCCCTGAAGGCCCGGGAGCGTCTAAGATATGAACTCATCTTT.

This clone was seen at least ten times. The rearrangement links TRDV1 to TRDJ1; 13 bases are shared with TRDD3. From germline, CDR1 is TSWWSYY and CDR2 QGS. V gave up 2 bases and J gave up 3 bases; unmatched junction bases: 30. The CDR3 extends over 25 amino acids. The CDR3 sequence is CALGESHLPTRTGGYDFPPSDKLIF. DNA of the CDR3: TGTGCTCTTGGGGAATCTCACCTTCCTACCCGTACTGGGGGATACGACTTCCCCCCGTCCGATAAACTCATCTTT.

In this sample, this clone is medium-sized. The gene calls are TRDV1 and TRDJ1; either TRDD2 or TRDD3 may fit D (5 bases each). CDR3 length: 18 amino acids. Germline V gene lookup returns CDR1 TSWWSYY and CDR2 QGS. Trimming took 6 bases from V and 3 from J, leaving 26 bases between them. CDR3 in DNA: TGTGCTCTTGGCCAAGGCTTCCGGGTCGTCCCCTGGGCCGATAAACTCATCTTT. Protein product: CALGQGFRVVPWADKLIF.

To note about this clone: It differs at one base from a far larger clone, so likely a read error. Additional DNA sequences in this sample encode the identical CDR3. The chain is built from TRDV1 and TRDJ1; maybe TRDD3 (6 bases). TCRdb offers no J gene call, so here the DNA was matched to germline to obtain one. CDR1 and CDR2 (germline): TSWWSYY, QGS. CDR3 length: 26 amino acids. CDR3 amino acids: CALGELRSYGGFPHWAILECTDKLIF. For the CDR3, the DNA is TGCGCTCTTGGGGAGCTACGCAGTTATGGTGGGTTCCCCCACTGGGCGATATTGGAGTGCACCGATAAACTCATCTTT.

By share, this clone ranks as medium-sized. The sample carries other DNA sequences with the same CDR3. V usage is TRDV1 and J usage is TRDJ1; 11 bases match TRDD3. CDR3 size: 21 residues. Germline CDR1 and CDR2: TSWWSYY and QGS. V shed 0 bases and J 3 bases; nucleotides not matched to a gene: 18. CDR3 region: CALGELHPTPDGGYDPDKLIF. As DNA, the CDR3 is TGTGCTCTTGGGGAACTTCACCCTACCCCAGATGGGGGATACGACCCCGATAAACTCATCTTT.